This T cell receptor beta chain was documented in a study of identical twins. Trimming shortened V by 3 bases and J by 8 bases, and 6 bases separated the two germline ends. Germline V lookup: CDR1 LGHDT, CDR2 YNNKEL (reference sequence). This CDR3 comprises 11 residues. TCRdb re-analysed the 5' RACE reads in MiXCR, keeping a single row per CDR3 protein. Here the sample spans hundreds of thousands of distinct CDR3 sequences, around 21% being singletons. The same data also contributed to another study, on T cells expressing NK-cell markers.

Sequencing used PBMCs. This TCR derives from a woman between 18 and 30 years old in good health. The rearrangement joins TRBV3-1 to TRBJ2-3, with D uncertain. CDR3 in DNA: TGTGCCAGCAGCCATCCCGGTACGCAGTATTTT. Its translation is CASSHPGTQYF.